This entry concerns a single T cell receptor (beta chain). Measured with immunoSEQ multiplex PCR; TCRdb has only the in-frame clones, and not every one. The table shows around 46,000 clones, with around four fifths occurring only once. The data derive from a study of OX40 agonist ivuxolimab in advanced cancers. Looked up from germline, CDR1 is LNHDA and CDR2 is SQIVND (reference sequence). The CDR3 is 13 residues long. V was cut by 2 bases and J by 7 bases, with 11 bases left in between. The rearrangement uses TRBV19 and TRBJ1-2; D ambiguous. Sequencing used CD4+ or CD8+ T cells sorted from blood, obtained in a trial of the OX40 agonist ivuxolimab. This TCR came from an adult with an advanced solid tumor such as melanoma, head and neck, liver or kidney cancer. For the CDR3, the DNA is TGTGCCAGTAGTATACTGAACGGCGCTGGCTACACCTTC. It codes for CASSILNGAGYTF.